A single sample gave rise to the 8 T cell receptor beta chains below, sequenced in a study of shared clonotypes between healthy human individuals. The repertoire was sequenced with immunoSEQ multiplex PCR; TCRdb's copy has only in-frame clones and lacks some. The sample has more than 400,000 clones; approximately 80% are singletons. Sequencing was done on a sample of PBMCs. These receptors were taken from a woman between 40 and 50 years old in good health. Some clones in this sample may be carry-over from other donors' samples.

The genes are TRBV5-1 and TRBJ2-1; weak D call: TRBD2 (6 bases). CDR1 is SGHRS, CDR2 YFSETQ, per germline. The CDR3 has 18 amino acids. Trimming took 0 bases from V and 0 from J, leaving 16 bases between them. The CDR3 reads CASSLAGGTESSYNEQFF. The CDR3 coding sequence is TGCGCCAGCAGCTTGGCCGGAGGGACGGAAAGCTCCTACAATGAGCAGTTCTTC.

The rearrangement uses TRBV9 and TRBJ2-5, with 7 bases matching TRBD1. CDR1 is SGDLS, CDR2 YYNGEE, per germline. CDR3 length: 15 amino acids. V shed 4 bases and J 2 bases; nucleotides not matched to a gene: 8. As DNA, the CDR3 is TGTGCCAGCAGCTTACAGGGGACAGAACAAGAGACCCAGTACTTC. Amino acids: CASSLQGTEQETQYF.

The chain carries TRBV19 and TRBJ1-5; D possibly corresponds to TRBD1 (5 bases). The CDR3 has 14 amino acids. Deletions cut 6 bases from V and 3 bases from J, with 12 bases between. Looked up from germline, CDR1 is LNHDA and CDR2 is SQIVND (reference sequence). The CDR3 protein is CASSRGAFNQPQHF. The CDR3 region has the DNA TGTGCCAGTAGCCGTGGGGCGTTCAATCAGCCCCAGCATTTT.

This chain connects TRBV5-6 to TRBJ1-1, with TRBD1 matching 7 bases. The CDR3 loop spans 16 amino acids. With V trimmed by 2 bases and J by 10 bases, 17 bases remained unmatched. CDR1 SGHDT and CDR2 YYEEEE come from the germline V gene. The CDR3 here is CASSLSERQGGLGAFF. The CDR3 nucleotides read TGTGCCAGCAGCTTATCCGAGCGGCAGGGGGGGCTAGGAGCTTTCTTT.

This clone was recorded at least ten times. J is TRBJ1-3 and V is TRBV6-6; TRBD1 matches 7 bases. J was trimmed by 3 bases and V by 2 bases; bases with no gene match: 4. The CDR3 has 15 residues. The V gene's germline CDR1 is MNHNY and CDR2 SVGAGI (reference sequence). The CDR3 nucleotides are TGTGCCAGCAGTTACCGTCAGGGGGTTGGAAACACCATATATTTT. This sequence encodes CASSYRQGVGNTIYF.

This chain connects TRBV15 to TRBJ1-4; the D is unclear. This CDR3 is built from 14 residues. The germline V gene has CDR1 LNHNV and CDR2 YYDKDF (reference sequence). Deletions cut 9 bases from V and 2 bases from J, with 13 bases between. The DNA of the CDR3 is TGTGCCACAGGAGGGCGACCCACTAATGAAAAACTGTTTTTT. The encoded protein is CATGGRPTNEKLFF.

This clone was recorded only once. The CDR3 loop reads CAIYRDTGSYGYTF. Written as DNA, the CDR3 is TGTGCCATATACCGGGACACCGGGAGTTATGGCTACACCTTC. The genes are TRBV10-3 and TRBJ1-2; the D gene is possibly TRBD1 (6 bases). Germline values: CDR1 ENHRY, CDR2 SYGVKD. With 9 bases removed from V and 5 bases from J, the gap between germline ends came to 19 bases. The CDR3 runs to 14 residues.

This sequence joins TRBV9 and TRBJ2-3, with D perhaps matching TRBD2 (6 bases). The V and J ends lost 6 bases and 2 bases respectively, with 19 bases between them. The CDR3 consists of 16 residues. Germline loops: CDR1 SGDLS, CDR2 YYNGEE. The CDR3, as DNA: TGTGCCAGCACCGCGGGGTTTGGGGGATACACAGATACGCAGTATTTT. As protein: CASTAGFGGYTDTQYF.